This TCR beta chain was sequenced for a study of blood T cell repertoires in COVID-19. Profiling relied on immunoSEQ multiplex PCR, and the TCRdb table lists in-frame clones only, not all of them. This repertoire shows around 370,000 clones, 88% found once; its top ten account for roughly 1.2%. Turning to this clone: Other DNA sequences in the sample encode the same CDR3.

Clinical history reported by participants formed the basis on which cohorts were assigned. Two negative PCRs, clearance, or symptom resolution were required of recovered Cohort 3 donors. With 0 bases clipped from V and 3 bases from J, the junction kept 0 bases outside the gene matches. The CDR3 spans 15 residues. CDR1 and CDR2 from the germline V gene are SGDLS and YYNGEE. The J gene is TRBJ2-1, the V gene TRBV9, with 10 positions matching TRBD2. The sequence derives from a woman under 30 who had recovered from COVID-19. Sequencing was done on a sample of PBMCs or T cells enriched from blood (not recorded which). DNA for the CDR3: TGTGCCAGCAGCGTAGCTAGCGGGGGCTACAATGAGCAGTTCTTC. The encoded protein is CASSVASGGYNEQFF.